The 5 T cell receptor beta chains below come from one sample, sequenced in a study of vaccination and CD4 T cells after COVID-19. TCRdb re-derived calls from the PCR reads in MiXCR, one entry per CDR3 protein. This table has 20,000 to 25,000 distinct CDR3 sequences, around 60% appearing once. Specimen: CD4+ T cells from blood, collected before SARS-CoV-2 vaccination. Receptors originate from a human donor who had recovered from COVID-19.

The chain links TRBV20-1 to TRBJ1-4; D not certain. This CDR3 spans 12 amino acids. Germline CDR1 reads DFQATT; CDR2 reads SNEGSKA (reference sequence). V was cut by 2 bases and J by 7 bases, with 8 bases left in between. CDR3 nucleotide sequence: TGCAGTGCTAGAAGAACTGGTGAAAAACTGTTTTTT. Amino acids: CSARRTGEKLFF.

Details on this clonotype: The junction departs from germline at one end; a sequencing error may be responsible. This chain uses TRBV20-1 with TRBJ1-2, with TRBD1 identical over 7 bases. Per the germline V gene, CDR1 is DFQATT and CDR2 is SNEGSKA (reference sequence). The CDR3 is made up of 11 amino acids. CDR3 protein: CSARAGQVSFF. For the CDR3, the DNA is TGCAGTGCTAGAGCAGGACAGGTCTCGTTCTTC.

This chain joins TRBV2 and TRBJ2-2; D is possibly TRBD1 (6 bases). V was cut by 9 bases and J by 0 bases, with 11 bases left in between. The length of the CDR3 is 14 residues. Per germline, CDR1 SNHLY and CDR2 FYNNEI. The CDR3 loop reads CARQGPPNTGELFF. The CDR3 DNA follows: TGTGCCAGACAGGGACCCCCGAACACCGGGGAGCTGTTTTTT.

This clonotype was counted between two and nine times. One end of the junction varies from germline; a read error may be responsible. The J gene is TRBJ2-2, the V gene TRBV7-2; a weak D match, TRBD2 (5 bases). Germline V gives CDR1 SGHTA, CDR2 FQGNSA. The CDR3 runs to 15 residues. CDR3: CASRRERSNTGELFF. CDR3 nucleotides: TGTGCCAGCAGGAGGGAGCGATCGAATACCGGGGAGCTGTTTTTT.

The V gene is TRBV27, the J gene TRBJ2-7; 9 bases are shared with TRBD1. After removal of 7 bases from V and 6 bases from J, the junction contained 10 bases not matched to a gene. Germline V lookup: CDR1 MNHEY, CDR2 SMNVEV (reference sequence). This CDR3 spans 14 amino acids. The CDR3: CASILRTGVGEQYF. CDR3 DNA: TGTGCCAGCATTCTACGGACAGGGGTGGGCGAGCAGTACTTC.